These 27 T cell receptor beta chains originate from one sample sequenced in a study of T cell responses to AZD1222 COVID-19 vaccine. Method: immunoSEQ multiplex PCR; TCRdb's copy keeps in-frame clones and lacks some. This sample has 110,000 to 150,000 clones; roughly 90% occur once, and the top ten carry 4% to 5%. The sample was peripheral blood, taken on day 0 of AZD1222 vaccination. The receptors were sampled from an adult in good health.

J is TRBJ1-1 and V is TRBV6-6; D uncertain. The length of the CDR3 is 12 residues. Trimming took off 5 bases at V and 5 bases at J, with 9 bases between the two ends. From germline, CDR1 is MNHNY and CDR2 SVGAGI (reference sequence). The CDR3: CASSGEITEAFF. The CDR3 DNA sequence: TGTGCCAGCAGTGGAGAGATAACTGAAGCTTTCTTT.

CDR3 sequence (DNA): TGTGCCAGCAGCCCCGGAGCGACAGGGCGGAACACCGGGGAGCTGTTTTTT. This encodes CASSPGATGRNTGELFF. V is TRBV7-9 and J is TRBJ2-2; 7 bases match TRBD1. Germline loops: CDR1 SEHNR, CDR2 FQNEAQ (reference sequence). Trimming took 5 bases from V and 1 from J; bases not matched to a gene: 10. The CDR3 runs to 17 residues.

The V call is TRBV28, the J call TRBJ1-5; D unresolved. The CDR3 consists of 12 residues. Germline V lookup: CDR1 MDHEN, CDR2 SYDVKM. V was shortened by 7 bases and J by 3 bases, with 7 bases between the two germline ends. The DNA for the CDR3 is TGTGCCAGCAAACCCCCCAATCAGCCCCAGCATTTT. Residues: CASKPPNQPQHF.

This clone showed up just once. V gene TRBV4-1 combines with J gene TRBJ2-1, with no clear D. The CDR3 extends over 14 amino acids. V was pared by 3 bases and J by 9 bases, with 15 bases between. Germline CDR1 and CDR2: MGHRA and YSYEKL. CDR3 bases: TGCGCCAGCAGCCAGCCGTTACAGTCGTCTGAGCAGTTCTTC. It encodes CASSQPLQSSEQFF.

The chain couples TRBV6-2 or TRBV6-3 to TRBJ2-7, with D possibly being TRBD2 (7 bases). This CDR3 contains 15 residues. Trimming left V 6 bases short and J 4 bases short, with 19 bases between. CDR1 and CDR2 from the germline V gene are MNHEY and SVGEGT. The CDR3 region is CASSLRGARVYEQYF. CDR3 nucleotides: TGTGCCAGCAGCCTTCGGGGGGCCAGGGTTTACGAGCAGTACTTC.

This chain uses TRBV5-6 with TRBJ2-2, with 9 positions matching TRBD1. V shed 4 bases and J 4 bases; nucleotides not matched to a gene: 11. From germline, CDR1 is SGHDT and CDR2 YYEEEE. The CDR3 has 17 amino acids. The CDR3 DNA sequence: TGTGCCAGCAGCCGCCGGGACAGGGTAGAAGTCACCGGGGAGCTGTTTTTT. Encoded protein: CASSRRDRVEVTGELFF.

This clone occurred once. The chain combines TRBV3-1 (or the pseudogene TRBV3-2) with TRBJ2-6; 8 bases align to TRBD1. The germline V gene encodes CDR1 LGHDT and CDR2 YNNKEL (reference sequence). The CDR3 sequence is 20 residues long. V shed 1 base and J 4 bases; nucleotides not matched to a gene: 15. The CDR3 reads CASSQAFKGTGLLGANVLTF. For the CDR3, the DNA is TGTGCCAGCAGCCAAGCATTTAAGGGGACAGGTCTCTTAGGGGCCAACGTCCTGACTTTC.

The chain recombines TRBV21-1 with TRBJ1-5; the table's D call TRBD1 went unverified against the DNA. TRBV21-1 is a pseudogene. CDR3 length: 20 amino acids. The CDR3 DNA sequence: TGTGCCAGCAGCAAAGAAAGGGACAGGGGCGTTCTTGGGAGCAATCAGCCCCAGCATTTT. Protein sequence: CASSKERDRGVLGSNQPQHF.

The J gene is TRBJ2-5, the V gene TRBV5-1; 16 nucleotides align to TRBD2. The V and J ends lost 4 bases and 4 bases, in that order; junction bases with no gene match: 10. This CDR3 region has 18 residues. Germline V gives CDR1 SGHRS, CDR2 YFSETQ. The CDR3 region has the DNA TGCGCCAGCAGCCAGGACTCGGGACTAGCGGGGGGGCCAGAGACCCAGTACTTC. Amino acids: CASSQDSGLAGGPETQYF.

This chain uses TRBV6-5 with TRBJ2-1, with TRBD1 matching over 8 bases. V shed 2 bases and J 6 bases; nucleotides not matched to a gene: 3. The CDR3 contains 14 residues. CDR1 is MNHEY and CDR2 is SVGAGI in the germline V gene. The CDR3 DNA reads as TGTGCCAGCAGTTACCGGACAGGGTCCAATGAGCAGTTCTTC. It is translated as CASSYRTGSNEQFF.

The chain couples TRBV28 to TRBJ2-5; no definite D call. Trimming removed 5 bases from V and 5 bases from J, with 15 bases in between. The CDR3 loop spans 14 amino acids. Germline V gene data show CDR1 as MDHEN and CDR2 as SYDVKM. This CDR3 reads CASSRSVPEETQYF. For the CDR3, the DNA is TGTGCCAGCAGTCGAAGTGTCCCCGAGGAGACCCAGTACTTC.

The chain carries TRBV4-2 and TRBJ1-4; D is perhaps TRBD1 (6 bases). V gave up 1 base and J gave up 5 bases, with 11 bases separating them. The CDR3 consists of 15 residues. From germline, CDR1 is LGHNA and CDR2 YNFKEQ. This CDR3 is CASSQAGTPNEKLFF. Here the CDR3 DNA reads TGTGCCAGCAGCCAAGCCGGGACACCAAATGAAAAACTGTTTTTT.

CDR3 sequence: CASSLTSGRRTYNEQFF. The CDR3 DNA follows: TGCGCCAGCAGTTTAACCTCGGGACGGCGCACCTACAATGAGCAGTTCTTC. The chain carries TRBV5-1 and TRBJ2-1; TRBD1 or TRBD2 may be the D gene (5 bases each). Germline V gene sequence: CDR1 SGHRS, CDR2 YFSETQ. CDR3 size: 17 residues. V lost 5 bases, J lost 2 bases, and 20 bases lay in between.

V gene TRBV7-2 combines with J gene TRBJ1-5, with D unclear. The CDR3 has 16 amino acids. V was trimmed by 1 base and J by 1 base, leaving 11 bases between them. Germline-derived CDR1 and CDR2 are SGHTA and FQGNSA. The CDR3 DNA is TGTGCCAGCAGCTTAGACGAGGGAAGGAGCAATCAGCCCCAGCATTTT. Translation gives CASSLDEGRSNQPQHF.

This chain uses TRBV7-2 with TRBJ1-5; D is uncertain. Germline CDR1 and CDR2: SGHTA and FQGNSA. CDR3 size: 15 residues. V lost 2 bases and J 2 bases, leaving 10 bases between the germline ends. CDR3 loop: CASSLTLRGNQPQHF. The DNA for the CDR3 is TGTGCCAGCAGCTTAACTCTGAGGGGCAATCAGCCCCAGCATTTT.

The chain recombines TRBV2 with TRBJ1-2; D gene ambiguous. Trimming removed 8 bases from V and 5 bases from J, with 3 bases in between. Germline V lookup: CDR1 SNHLY, CDR2 FYNNEI. The CDR3 spans 9 residues. The CDR3 here is CASGYGYTF. The CDR3 DNA reads as TGTGCCAGCGGGTATGGCTACACCTTC.

The genes are TRBV3-1 (or the pseudogene TRBV3-2) and TRBJ1-4; 7 nucleotides match TRBD1. The CDR3 covers 14 residues. V dropped 3 bases and J dropped 8; count of bases not matched to a gene: 6. Germline loops: CDR1 LGHDT, CDR2 YNNKEL (reference sequence). The CDR3 sequence is CASSQIRDREKLFF. The CDR3 DNA reads TGTGCCAGCAGCCAGATCCGGGACAGAGAAAAACTGTTTTTT.

The chain employs TRBV3-1 (or the pseudogene TRBV3-2) and TRBJ2-5; possible D gene TRBD2, 6 bases. The V and J ends lost 3 bases and 6 bases respectively, with 8 bases between them. The germline gives CDR1 LGHDT, CDR2 YNNKEL (reference sequence). The CDR3 contains 12 residues. For the CDR3, the DNA is TGTGCCAGCAGCCATGGGGGGAAGACCCAGTACTTC. It encodes CASSHGGKTQYF.

The table lists this clone with a count of one. The chain has TRBV20-1 and TRBJ1-2; 7 nucleotides agree with TRBD1. The CDR3 extends over 9 amino acids. Trimming at V came to 6 bases and at J to 14 bases, leaving 6 bases not matched to a gene. CDR1 is DFQATT and CDR2 is SNEGSKA in the germline V gene (reference sequence). CDR3 DNA: TGCAGTGCCACCGGGACAGAAACCTTC. The encoded protein is CSATGTETF.

CDR3 sequence (DNA): TGTGCCAGCAGGGATCTGACAGGGAGGCGTGGAGGAGACTATGGCTACACCTTC. Protein: CASRDLTGRRGGDYGYTF. V usage is TRBV28 and J usage is TRBJ1-2, with 7 nucleotides matching TRBD1. With 6 bases clipped from V and 3 bases from J, the junction kept 19 bases outside the gene matches. Per the germline V gene, CDR1 is MDHEN and CDR2 is SYDVKM. This CDR3 region has 18 residues.

This clone was counted between two and nine times. The V and J genes are TRBV12-3 or TRBV12-4 and TRBJ1-4; D uncertain. The CDR3 has 13 residues. V lost 7 bases and J 0 bases, leaving 6 bases between the germline ends. Here the CDR3 reads CASTTPTNEKLFF. The CDR3 region has the DNA TGTGCCAGCACCACACCAACTAATGAAAAACTGTTTTTT.

The chain combines TRBV4-1 with TRBJ1-5; 7 nucleotides line up with TRBD1. V lost 4 bases, J lost 3 bases, and 6 bases stayed unmatched. This CDR3 spans 15 amino acids. Germline V CDR1 and CDR2: MGHRA, YSYEKL. CDR3 coding DNA: TGCGCCAGCAGCCCCCGGGACAGTGTCAATCAGCCCCAGCATTTT. This codes for CASSPRDSVNQPQHF.

This chain links TRBV3-1 (or the pseudogene TRBV3-2) with TRBJ1-5; TRBD1 is a possible D gene (6 bases). In germline, CDR1 is LGHDT, CDR2 YNNKEL (reference sequence). CDR3 length equals 13 residues. Trimming took 4 bases from V and 3 from J, leaving 7 bases between them. The CDR3 DNA is TGTGCCAGCAGCCGACAGGTCAATCAGCCCCAGCATTTT. It encodes CASSRQVNQPQHF.

This clone was seen once. The rearrangement joins TRBV5-1 to TRBJ2-1, with 7 bases fitting TRBD2. This CDR3 is 15 amino acids long. V dropped 0 bases and J dropped 10; count of bases not matched to a gene: 10. CDR1 is SGHRS and CDR2 is YFSETQ in the germline V gene. CDR3 region: CASSLALRGGAEQFF. The CDR3 DNA reads TGCGCCAGCAGCTTGGCCCTCCGGGGAGGGGCGGAGCAGTTCTTC. Full variable domain (rest looked up from reference TRBV5-1 and TRBJ2-1): KAGVTQTPRYLIKTRGQQVTLSCSPISGHRSVSWYQQTPGQGLQFLFEYFSETQRNKGNFPGRFSGRQFSNSRSEMNVSTLELGDSALYLCASSLALRGGAEQFFGPGTRLTVL.

The J gene is TRBJ1-5, the V gene TRBV15, with 7 bases identical to TRBD1. Germline CDR1 reads LNHNV; CDR2 reads YYDKDF (reference sequence). After removal of 1 base from V and 10 bases from J, the junction contained 4 bases not matched to a gene. There are 13 residues in the CDR3. The DNA of the CDR3 is TGTGCCACCAGCAGAGGACAGGGCCCACCCCAGCATTTT. It yields the protein CATSRGQGPPQHF.

V usage is TRBV9 and J usage is TRBJ2-6, with 11 positions matching TRBD2. Trimming took 3 bases from V and 1 from J; bases not matched to a gene: 3. This CDR3 comprises 17 residues. Germline lookup yields CDR1 SGDLS and CDR2 YYNGEE. CDR3 region: CASSETSGASGANVLTF. In DNA form, the CDR3 reads TGTGCCAGCAGCGAGACTAGCGGGGCATCTGGGGCCAACGTCCTGACTTTC. The full variable domain, its missing parts supplied by reference TRBV9 and TRBJ2-6, is DSGVTQTPKHLITATGQRVTLRCSPRSGDLSVYWYQQSLDQGLQFLIQYYNGEERAKGNILERFSAQQFPDLHSELNLSSLELGDSALYFCASSETSGASGANVLTFGAGSRLTVL.

Worth noting for this clone: One end of the junction is discordant with germline, which a read error may explain. The chain combines TRBV7-3 with TRBJ2-1; D is undetermined. The germline V gene encodes CDR1 SGHTA and CDR2 FQGTGA. The CDR3 is made up of 16 amino acids. The CDR3 protein is CASSLIPGPGYNEQFF. The CDR3 region has the DNA TGTGCCAGCAGTTTAATTCCGGGTCCAGGCTACAATGAGCAGTTCTTC.